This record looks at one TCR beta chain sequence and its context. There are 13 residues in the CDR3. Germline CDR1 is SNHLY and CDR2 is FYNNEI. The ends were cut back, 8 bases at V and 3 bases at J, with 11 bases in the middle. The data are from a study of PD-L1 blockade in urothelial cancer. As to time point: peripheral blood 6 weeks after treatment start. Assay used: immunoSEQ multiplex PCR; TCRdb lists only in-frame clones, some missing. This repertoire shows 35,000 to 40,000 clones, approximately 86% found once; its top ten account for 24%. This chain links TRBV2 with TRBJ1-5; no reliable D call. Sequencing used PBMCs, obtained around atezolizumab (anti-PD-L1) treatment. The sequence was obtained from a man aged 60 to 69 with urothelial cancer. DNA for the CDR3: TGTGCCAGCGGTCTCGGTCTCAATCAGCCCCAGCATTTT. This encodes CASGLGLNQPQHF. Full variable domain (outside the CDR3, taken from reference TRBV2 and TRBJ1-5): EPEVTQTPSHQVTQMGQEVILRCVPISNHLYFYWYRQILGQKVEFLVSFYNNEISEKSEIFDDQFSVERPDGSNFTLKIRSTKLEDSAMYFCASGLGLNQPQHFGDGTRLSIL.